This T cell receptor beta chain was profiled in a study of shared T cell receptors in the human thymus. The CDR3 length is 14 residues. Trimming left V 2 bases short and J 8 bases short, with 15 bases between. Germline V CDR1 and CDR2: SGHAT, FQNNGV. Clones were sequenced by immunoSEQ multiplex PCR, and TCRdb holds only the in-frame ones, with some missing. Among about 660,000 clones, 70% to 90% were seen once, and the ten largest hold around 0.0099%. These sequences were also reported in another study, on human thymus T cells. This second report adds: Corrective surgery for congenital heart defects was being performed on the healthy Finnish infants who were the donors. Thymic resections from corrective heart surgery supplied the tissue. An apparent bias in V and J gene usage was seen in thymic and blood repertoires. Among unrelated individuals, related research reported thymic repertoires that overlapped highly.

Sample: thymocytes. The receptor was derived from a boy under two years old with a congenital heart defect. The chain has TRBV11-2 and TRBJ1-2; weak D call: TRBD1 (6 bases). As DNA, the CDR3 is TGTGCCAGCAGCTTAAACCGCTACAGGGACGGCTACACCTTC. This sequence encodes CASSLNRYRDGYTF.